This T cell receptor beta chain was observed in a study of OX40 agonist ivuxolimab in advanced cancers. About the study: Ivuxolimab was administered intravenously to patients at 0.01 to 10 mg/kg every 2 weeks.

TCRdb keeps only in-frame clones here, not all; method: immunoSEQ multiplex PCR. The sample holds around 80,000 clones; roughly 88% are singletons and the top ten take 0.65% to 0.95%. Prior autoimmune disease or systemic immunosuppression barred patients. The material sequenced was CD4+ or CD8+ T cells sorted from blood, taken in a trial of the OX40 agonist ivuxolimab. This clonotype originated in an adult with an advanced solid tumor such as melanoma, head and neck, liver or kidney cancer.

CDR3 nucleotide sequence: TGTGCCAGCACGGACAGGGGGGATCAGCCCCAGCATTTT. It is translated as CASTDRGDQPQHF. This chain links TRBV6-1 with TRBJ1-5; TRBD1 matches at 10 bases. V shed 7 bases and J 5 bases; nucleotides not matched to a gene: 2. This CDR3 has 13 residues. The germline CDR1 and CDR2 sequences are MNHNS and SASEGT.